The clone carrying this T cell receptor beta chain has just one count. Libraries were prepared by immunoSEQ multiplex PCR; TCRdb keeps only in-frame clonotypes and omits some of them. Of 190,000 or so clones in the sample, around 85% were seen once. The sample is drawn from a study of blood T cell repertoires in COVID-19. Trimming took off 1 base at V and 7 bases at J, with 5 bases between the two ends. CDR1 is SGHVS and CDR2 is FQNEAQ in the germline V gene. CDR3 length: 13 amino acids. This clonotype originated in a woman in her seventies with acute or convalescent COVID-19. Sequenced sample: peripheral blood. J is TRBJ1-6 and V is TRBV7-8, with no clear D. CDR3 bases: TGTGCCAGCAGCTTAGGAGAGAATTCACCCCTCCACTTT. It is translated as CASSLGENSPLHF.